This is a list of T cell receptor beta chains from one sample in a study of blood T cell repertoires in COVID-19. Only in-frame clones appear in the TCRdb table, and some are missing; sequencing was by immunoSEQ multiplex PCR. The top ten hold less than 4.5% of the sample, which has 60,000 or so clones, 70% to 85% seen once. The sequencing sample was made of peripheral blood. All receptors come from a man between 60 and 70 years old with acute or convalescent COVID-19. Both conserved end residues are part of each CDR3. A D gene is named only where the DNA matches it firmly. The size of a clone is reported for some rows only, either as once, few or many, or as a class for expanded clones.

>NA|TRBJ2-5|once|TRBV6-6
TGTGCCAGCAGTTACTTCCCGGGAGTGGCCGGAGAGACCCAGTACTTC
CASSYFPGVAGETQYF
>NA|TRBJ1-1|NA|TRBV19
TGTGCCAGTAGTATTGCAGGCCGGGGTCTAACGAACACTGAAGCTTTCTTT
CASSIAGRGLTNTEAFF
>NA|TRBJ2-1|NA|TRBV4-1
TGCGCCAGCAGCCATGCCGGGGAAGGAGTCAATGAGCAGTTCTTC
CASSHAGEGVNEQFF
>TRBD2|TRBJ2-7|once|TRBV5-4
TGTGCCAGCAGCTTGGGGAACCAGCGGGGGACCTACGAGCAGTACTTC
CASSLGNQRGTYEQYF
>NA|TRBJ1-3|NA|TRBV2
TGTGCCAGCAGTGAAGCGGAGGGAACTGGAAACACCATATATTTT
CASSEAEGTGNTIYF
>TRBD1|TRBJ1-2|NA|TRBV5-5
TGTGCCAGCAGCCCGCGGACAGGGGCCCTTGACGGCTACACCTTC
CASSPRTGALDGYTF
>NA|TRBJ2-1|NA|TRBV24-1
TGTGCCACCAGTGGTTCCAGGGGAGCGAATGAGCAGTTCTTC
CATSGSRGANEQFF
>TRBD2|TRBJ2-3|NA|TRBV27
TGTGCCACCCGCCCCTTAGCGGGGGGGAGCACAGATACGCAGTATTTT
CATRPLAGGSTDTQYF
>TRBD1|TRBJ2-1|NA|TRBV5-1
TGCGCCAGCAGCTCTTCGGGACAGGGGAATGAGCAGTTCTTC
CASSSSGQGNEQFF
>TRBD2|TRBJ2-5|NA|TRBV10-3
TGTGCCATCAGTGACCCCGAGTCCCGGACTAGCGGTCAAGAGACCCAGTACTTC
CAISDPESRTSGQETQYF
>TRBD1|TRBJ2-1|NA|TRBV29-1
TGCAGCGTTGAGAGGTGGGGACAGAGCTCCTACAATGAGCAGTTCTTC
CSVERWGQSSYNEQFF
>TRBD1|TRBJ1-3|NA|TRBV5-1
TGCGCCAGCAGCGGGACAGGGGACACCATATATTTT
CASSGTGDTIYF
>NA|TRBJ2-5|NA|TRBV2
TGTGCCAGGGGTTCGGGGGAATCGGCCCAGTACTTC
CARGSGESAQYF
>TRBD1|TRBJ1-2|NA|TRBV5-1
TGCGCCAGCAGCACGGACAGGGACAAGGGTGGCTACACCTTC
CASSTDRDKGGYTF
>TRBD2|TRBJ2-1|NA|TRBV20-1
TGCAGTGCTAAAGGTGGGACTAGAGAGTTCTTC
CSAKGGTREFF
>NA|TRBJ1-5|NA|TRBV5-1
TGCGCCAGCAGCCAACTAGGGTCTTATAGCAATCAGCCCCAGCATTTT
CASSQLGSYSNQPQHF
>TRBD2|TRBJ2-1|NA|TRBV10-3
TGTGCCATCAGTCGACTAGCGGGGGGTAGCCATGAGCAGTTCTTC
CAISRLAGGSHEQFF
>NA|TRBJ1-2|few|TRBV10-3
TGTGCCATCAGTGAGGGCGACAGTTGGTATGGCTACACCTTC
CAISEGDSWYGYTF
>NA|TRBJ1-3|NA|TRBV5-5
TGTGCCAGCAGCTTACAGGATATCTCTGGAAACACCATATATTTT
CASSLQDISGNTIYF
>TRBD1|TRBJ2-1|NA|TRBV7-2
TGTGCCAGCAGCCCGGACAGGGGATTAGAGGAGCAGTTCTTC
CASSPDRGLEEQFF
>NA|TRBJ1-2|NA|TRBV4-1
TGCGCCAGCAGCCAAGATCTACTGGTTCGCTATGGCTACACCTTC
CASSQDLLVRYGYTF
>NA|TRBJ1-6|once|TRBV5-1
TGCGCCAGCAGCCAAGCAGGGGATTCACCCCTCCACTTT
CASSQAGDSPLHF